This T cell receptor (beta chain) was sequenced during a study of control samples from healthy donors and cancer patients. Clones were sequenced by immunoSEQ multiplex PCR, and TCRdb holds only the in-frame ones, with some missing. The repertoire includes about 150,000 clones, roughly 94% of them detected once, and over 6.5% sits in the top ten. The CDR3 length is 13 residues. Trimming left V 4 bases short and J 6 bases short, with 12 bases between. From germline, CDR1 is SQVTM and CDR2 ANQGSEA. This receptor was obtained from a woman in her thirties or forties in good health. The J gene is TRBJ2-2, the V gene TRBV29-1; D might be TRBD2 (6 bases). The sequenced material came from blood. The CDR3 coding sequence is TGCAGCGTTGCGGGCGGGGCCCCCGGGGAGCTGTTTTTT. The encoded protein is CSVAGGAPGELFF.